The rows below give T cell receptor beta chains drawn from one sample of a study of blood T cells in healthy people across ages. TCRdb re-analysed the 5' RACE reads in MiXCR, keeping a single row per CDR3 protein. The sample lists 600,000 to 1,000,000 distinct CDR3 sequences; approximately 25% were seen once. The data also belong to a second study, concerning T cells of mothers and their children.

Material for sequencing was blood. The receptors were sampled from a boy under 18 in good health. CDR3s include the opening cysteine and the closing phenylalanine or tryptophan. A D gene is named only where the DNA matches it firmly. Clone size is given for some rows only: seen once, a few or many times, or a class if the clone is expanded.

clone_size: many; v_call: TRBV7-9; j_call: TRBJ2-4; cdr3_length: 16; d_call: TRBD1; cdr3_nt: TGTGCCAGCAGCCCCGGACAGGACTTAGCCAAAAACATTCAGTACTTC; cdr3_aa: CASSPGQDLAKNIQYF
clone_size: few; v_call: TRBV18; j_call: TRBJ1-2; cdr3_length: 15; d_call: NA; cdr3_nt: TGTGCCAGCTCACCGAATACAGGGATGGGCTATGGCTACACCTTC; cdr3_aa: CASSPNTGMGYGYTF
clone_size: few; v_call: TRBV12-3/TRBV12-4; j_call: TRBJ2-7; cdr3_length: 13; d_call: NA; cdr3_nt: TGTGCCAGCAGTTCGACAGAAGACTACGAGCAGTACTTC; cdr3_aa: CASSSTEDYEQYF
clone_size: NA; v_call: TRBV30; j_call: TRBJ1-5; cdr3_length: 13; d_call: TRBD1; cdr3_nt: TGTGCCTGGAGTAACAGGGGAAATCAGCCCCAGCATTTT; cdr3_aa: CAWSNRGNQPQHF
clone_size: NA; v_call: TRBV11-2; j_call: TRBJ2-6; cdr3_length: 16; d_call: NA; cdr3_nt: TGTGCCAGCAGCTTAGGAGTTGTGGGGGGGGCCAACGTCCTGACTTTC; cdr3_aa: CASSLGVVGGANVLTF
clone_size: NA; v_call: TRBV14; j_call: TRBJ2-3; cdr3_length: 13; d_call: NA; cdr3_nt: TGTGCCAGCAGCCAATCACCGCCGGATACGCAGTATTTT; cdr3_aa: CASSQSPPDTQYF
clone_size: NA; v_call: TRBV20-1; j_call: TRBJ2-1; cdr3_length: 17; d_call: TRBD2; cdr3_nt: TGCAGTGCTAGATCGGCTCGTTTTAGCGGGAGCTTGGATGAGCAGTTCTTC; cdr3_aa: CSARSARFSGSLDEQFF
clone_size: few; v_call: TRBV6-6; j_call: TRBJ2-5; cdr3_length: 13; d_call: NA; cdr3_nt: TGTGCCAGCAGGGAACAGGGCCGGGAGACCCAGTACTTC; cdr3_aa: CASREQGRETQYF
clone_size: few; v_call: TRBV2; j_call: TRBJ1-5; cdr3_length: 15; d_call: NA; cdr3_nt: TGTGCCAGCAGTGAAACGGGGGCGTACAATCAGCCCCAGCATTTT; cdr3_aa: CASSETGAYNQPQHF
clone_size: NA; v_call: TRBV9; j_call: TRBJ1-2; cdr3_length: 17; d_call: NA; cdr3_nt: TGTGCCAGCAGCGTCCGCGGAGAGATGGTGGGGCCGGGCGGCTACACCTTC; cdr3_aa: CASSVRGEMVGPGGYTF
clone_size: few; v_call: TRBV12-3/TRBV12-4; j_call: TRBJ1-2; cdr3_length: 13; d_call: NA; cdr3_nt: TGTGTCAGCAGCATAGGACGTCCGTATGGCTACACCTTC; cdr3_aa: CVSSIGRPYGYTF
clone_size: NA; v_call: TRBV27; j_call: TRBJ2-7; cdr3_length: 16; d_call: TRBD1; cdr3_nt: TGTGCCAGCAGTTTTACCCGTCTACAGGGGGCCTTCGAGCAGTACTTC; cdr3_aa: CASSFTRLQGAFEQYF
clone_size: NA; v_call: TRBV19; j_call: TRBJ1-2; cdr3_length: 15; d_call: NA; cdr3_nt: TGTGCCAGTAGCCCAGAACAGGGAACTAACTATGGCTACACCTTC; cdr3_aa: CASSPEQGTNYGYTF
clone_size: once; v_call: TRBV20-1; j_call: TRBJ2-7; cdr3_length: 15; d_call: NA; cdr3_nt: TGCAGTGCTAGGGGGACGATCGTAAGCTCCTACGAGCAGTACTTC; cdr3_aa: CSARGTIVSSYEQYF
clone_size: few; v_call: TRBV25-1; j_call: TRBJ2-1; cdr3_length: 15; d_call: NA; cdr3_nt: TGTGCCAGCAGTGCCCCGGGACGGACATTCGGTGAGCAGTTCTTC; cdr3_aa: CASSAPGRTFGEQFF
clone_size: NA; v_call: TRBV4-2; j_call: TRBJ2-4; cdr3_length: 16; d_call: NA; cdr3_nt: TGTGCCAGCAGCCAAGGCCTCGCGGGAGCCAAAAACATTCAGTACTTC; cdr3_aa: CASSQGLAGAKNIQYF
clone_size: few; v_call: TRBV7-9; j_call: TRBJ2-5; cdr3_length: 16; d_call: NA; cdr3_nt: TGTGCCAGCAGCCCCCAGAGTGCACACAACCAAGAGACCCAGTACTTC; cdr3_aa: CASSPQSAHNQETQYF
clone_size: few; v_call: TRBV18; j_call: TRBJ2-1; cdr3_length: 14; d_call: NA; cdr3_nt: TGTGCCAGCTCACCAAGTGGGGTTTACAATGAGCAGTTCTTC; cdr3_aa: CASSPSGVYNEQFF
clone_size: few; v_call: TRBV5-1; j_call: TRBJ2-3; cdr3_length: 16; d_call: TRBD1; cdr3_nt: TGCGCCAGCAGCCGGAACCGGGACAGGGGCACAGATACGCAGTATTTT; cdr3_aa: CASSRNRDRGTDTQYF
clone_size: NA; v_call: TRBV28; j_call: TRBJ2-7; cdr3_length: 13; d_call: NA; cdr3_nt: TGTGCCAGCACCCGTCCGGATTCCTACGAGCAGTACTTC; cdr3_aa: CASTRPDSYEQYF
clone_size: NA; v_call: TRBV24-1; j_call: TRBJ2-1; cdr3_length: 19; d_call: TRBD2; cdr3_nt: TGTGCCACCAGTGACCCGACTAGCGGGGGGCCAGGCTCCTACAATGAGCAGTTCTTC; cdr3_aa: CATSDPTSGGPGSYNEQFF
clone_size: few; v_call: TRBV15; j_call: TRBJ2-1; cdr3_length: 16; d_call: NA; cdr3_nt: TGTGCCACCAGCAGAGATCGGGTGACGTCCAACCCTGAGCAGTTCTTC; cdr3_aa: CATSRDRVTSNPEQFF
clone_size: NA; v_call: TRBV14; j_call: TRBJ2-5; cdr3_length: 13; d_call: NA; cdr3_nt: TGTGCCAGCAGCCAACTAGTTCAAGAGACCCAGTGCTTC; cdr3_aa: CASSQLVQETQCF
clone_size: NA; v_call: TRBV2; j_call: TRBJ2-4; cdr3_length: 15; d_call: NA; cdr3_nt: TGTGCCAGCAGTACAGACCCACTAGGGGTAAACATTCAGTACTTC; cdr3_aa: CASSTDPLGVNIQYF
clone_size: few; v_call: TRBV4-3; j_call: TRBJ2-6; cdr3_length: 21; d_call: TRBD2; cdr3_nt: TGCGCCAGCAGCCAAGATAGGTCTACTAGCGGGATACTCTCTGGGGCCAACGCCCTGACTTTC; cdr3_aa: CASSQDRSTSGILSGANALTF
clone_size: NA; v_call: TRBV10-3; j_call: TRBJ2-7; cdr3_length: 15; d_call: TRBD1; cdr3_nt: TGTGCCATCAGTGAGCCCCGACAGGGGTCCTACGAGCAGTACTTC; cdr3_aa: CAISEPRQGSYEQYF
clone_size: few; v_call: TRBV6-2/TRBV6-3; j_call: TRBJ2-1; cdr3_length: 13; d_call: NA; cdr3_nt: TGTGCCAGCAGTTACGGGGGGACATCGCCGGGGTTCTTC; cdr3_aa: CASSYGGTSPGFF
clone_size: NA; v_call: TRBV15; j_call: TRBJ2-5; cdr3_length: 17; d_call: TRBD2; cdr3_nt: TGTGCCACCAGCAGAGGATCTACTAGCGGGGGTGAAGAGACCCAGTACTTC; cdr3_aa: CATSRGSTSGGEETQYF
clone_size: NA; v_call: TRBV5-4; j_call: TRBJ2-3; cdr3_length: 15; d_call: NA; cdr3_nt: TGTGCCAGCAGCTTGGATAGGAGGAAGTCAGATACGCAGTATTTT; cdr3_aa: CASSLDRRKSDTQYF
clone_size: NA; v_call: TRBV12-3/TRBV12-4; j_call: TRBJ2-3; cdr3_length: 14; d_call: NA; cdr3_nt: TGTGCCAGCAGTTTATATGATTTCTCAGATACGCAGTATTTT; cdr3_aa: CASSLYDFSDTQYF
clone_size: few; v_call: TRBV4-3; j_call: TRBJ2-1; cdr3_length: 15; d_call: NA; cdr3_nt: TGCGCCAGCAGCCAAGCGGGGGCAGCCCGGGGAGAGCAGTTCTTC; cdr3_aa: CASSQAGAARGEQFF
clone_size: NA; v_call: TRBV7-3; j_call: TRBJ2-1; cdr3_length: 12; d_call: NA; cdr3_nt: TGTGCCAGCAGCCCATCCCTGGATGAGCAGTTCTTC; cdr3_aa: CASSPSLDEQFF
clone_size: NA; v_call: TRBV6-2/TRBV6-3; j_call: TRBJ2-7; cdr3_length: 16; d_call: TRBD2; cdr3_nt: TGTGCCAGCAGCCAACCCCGGACTAGCGGGAGCTACGAGCAGTACTTC; cdr3_aa: CASSQPRTSGSYEQYF
clone_size: NA; v_call: TRBV11-2; j_call: TRBJ2-7; cdr3_length: 14; d_call: NA; cdr3_nt: TGTGCCAGCAGCTTAGACAGGATGGCCTACGAGCAGTACTTC; cdr3_aa: CASSLDRMAYEQYF
clone_size: NA; v_call: TRBV24-1; j_call: TRBJ2-5; cdr3_length: 19; d_call: TRBD2; cdr3_nt: TGTGCCACCAGTGATTTGACGACTAGCGGGGGGACGTACCAAGAGACCCAGTACTTC; cdr3_aa: CATSDLTTSGGTYQETQYF
clone_size: NA; v_call: TRBV28; j_call: TRBJ2-1; cdr3_length: 15; d_call: NA; cdr3_nt: TGTGCCAGCAGTTTGGGGGCCCGCGGCGGCGGTGAGCAGTTCTTC; cdr3_aa: CASSLGARGGGEQFF
clone_size: NA; v_call: TRBV5-5; j_call: TRBJ1-2; cdr3_length: 13; d_call: NA; cdr3_nt: TGTGCCAGCAGCTCCCGGGGGAACTATGGCTACACCTTC; cdr3_aa: CASSSRGNYGYTF
clone_size: NA; v_call: TRBV7-2; j_call: TRBJ2-5; cdr3_length: 16; d_call: NA; cdr3_nt: TGTGCCAGCAGCTTAGGGGCAGCACCGAACCAAGAGACCCAGTACTTC; cdr3_aa: CASSLGAAPNQETQYF
clone_size: NA; v_call: TRBV19; j_call: TRBJ2-7; cdr3_length: 11; d_call: NA; cdr3_nt: TGTGCCAGTAGTATTAGCGGCGAGCAGTACTTC; cdr3_aa: CASSISGEQYF
clone_size: NA; v_call: TRBV28; j_call: TRBJ2-3; cdr3_length: 18; d_call: NA; cdr3_nt: TGTGCCAGCAGTTTATTAAGGGGCAAGACAGTTCACCCAGATACGCAGTATTTT; cdr3_aa: CASSLLRGKTVHPDTQYF
clone_size: few; v_call: TRBV18; j_call: TRBJ2-1; cdr3_length: 13; d_call: NA; cdr3_nt: TGTGCCGGCGTCGACAGCTCCTACAATGAGCAGTTCTTC; cdr3_aa: CAGVDSSYNEQFF
clone_size: NA; v_call: TRBV3-1; j_call: TRBJ2-5; cdr3_length: 17; d_call: NA; cdr3_nt: TGTGCCAGCAGCCAAGTCAATCTGGTGGAGGAGGAAGAGACCCAGTACTTC; cdr3_aa: CASSQVNLVEEEETQYF
clone_size: NA; v_call: TRBV5-1; j_call: TRBJ2-1; cdr3_length: 13; d_call: NA; cdr3_nt: TGCGCCAGCAGCTTGGAAGAGGACAATGAGCAGTTCTTC; cdr3_aa: CASSLEEDNEQFF
clone_size: NA; v_call: TRBV28; j_call: TRBJ2-7; cdr3_length: 13; d_call: TRBD2; cdr3_nt: TGTGCCAGCAGTCCCGGCGGGGGTGAGGAGCAGTACTTC; cdr3_aa: CASSPGGGEEQYF
clone_size: NA; v_call: TRBV12-3/TRBV12-4; j_call: TRBJ2-3; cdr3_length: 15; d_call: NA; cdr3_nt: TGTGCCAGCAGTCTTCTGACGGCGAGCACAGATGCGCAGTATTTT; cdr3_aa: CASSLLTASTDAQYF
clone_size: few; v_call: TRBV6-1; j_call: TRBJ2-5; cdr3_length: 16; d_call: TRBD2; cdr3_nt: TGTGCCAGCAGTCAAAGACTAGCGGGAGGTGGAGAGACCCAGTACTTC; cdr3_aa: CASSQRLAGGGETQYF